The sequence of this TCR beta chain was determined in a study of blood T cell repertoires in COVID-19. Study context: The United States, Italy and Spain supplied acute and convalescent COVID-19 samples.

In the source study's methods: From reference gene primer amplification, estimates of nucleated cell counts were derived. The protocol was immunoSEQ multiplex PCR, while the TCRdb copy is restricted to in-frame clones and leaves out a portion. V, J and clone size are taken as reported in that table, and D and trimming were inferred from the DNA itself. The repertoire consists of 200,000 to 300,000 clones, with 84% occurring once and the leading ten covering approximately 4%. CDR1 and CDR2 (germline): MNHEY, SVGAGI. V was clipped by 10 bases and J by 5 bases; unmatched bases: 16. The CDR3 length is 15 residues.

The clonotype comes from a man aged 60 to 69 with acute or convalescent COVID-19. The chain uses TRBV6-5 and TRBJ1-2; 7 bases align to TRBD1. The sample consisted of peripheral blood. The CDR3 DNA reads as TGTGCCATCCGGCGTTCCGGGACAGAAGGGTATGGCTACACCTTC. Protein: CAIRRSGTEGYGYTF.